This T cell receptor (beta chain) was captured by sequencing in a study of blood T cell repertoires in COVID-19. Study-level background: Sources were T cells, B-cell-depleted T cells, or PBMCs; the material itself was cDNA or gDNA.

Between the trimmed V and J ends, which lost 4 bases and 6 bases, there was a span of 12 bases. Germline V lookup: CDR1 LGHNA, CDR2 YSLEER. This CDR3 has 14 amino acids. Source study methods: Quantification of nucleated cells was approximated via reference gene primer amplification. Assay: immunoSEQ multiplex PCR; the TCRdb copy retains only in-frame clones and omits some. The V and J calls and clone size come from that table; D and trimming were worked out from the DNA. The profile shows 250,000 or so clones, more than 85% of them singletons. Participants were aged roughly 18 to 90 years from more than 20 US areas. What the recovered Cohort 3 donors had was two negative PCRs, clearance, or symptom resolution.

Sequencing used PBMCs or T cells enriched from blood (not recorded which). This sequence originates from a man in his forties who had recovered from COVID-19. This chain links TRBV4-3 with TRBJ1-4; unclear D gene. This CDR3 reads CASSPKARDEKLFF. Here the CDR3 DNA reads TGCGCCAGCAGCCCTAAAGCCCGGGATGAAAAACTGTTTTTT.